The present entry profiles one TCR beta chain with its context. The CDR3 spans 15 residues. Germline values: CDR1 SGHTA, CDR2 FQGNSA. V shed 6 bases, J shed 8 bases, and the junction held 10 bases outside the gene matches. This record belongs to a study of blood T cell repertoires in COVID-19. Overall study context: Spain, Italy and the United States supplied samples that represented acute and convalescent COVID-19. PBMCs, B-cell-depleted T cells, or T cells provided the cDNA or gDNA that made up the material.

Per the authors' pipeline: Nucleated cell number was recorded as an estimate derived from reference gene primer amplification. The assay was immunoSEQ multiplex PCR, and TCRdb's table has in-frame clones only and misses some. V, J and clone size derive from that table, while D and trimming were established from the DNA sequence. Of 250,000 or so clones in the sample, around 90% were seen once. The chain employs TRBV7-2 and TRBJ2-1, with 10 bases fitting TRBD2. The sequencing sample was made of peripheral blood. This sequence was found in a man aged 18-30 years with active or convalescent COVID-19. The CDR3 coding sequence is TGTGCCAGCAGACCAGCGGGGGGGCCTTTGGATGAGCAGTTCTTC. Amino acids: CASRPAGGPLDEQFF.